This entry describes one T cell receptor (beta chain). This clone was found a few times. Its antigen specificity is not known. The sample holds no much larger clone one base away, and base qualities are not on file. In total, 600 or so healthy bone marrow donors made up the cohort. Cohort members were all nominally healthy when sampled, although unrecorded immune exposures were likely present. The donor was CMV seropositive and belonged to the group of more than 250 seropositive cohort members. Each donor provided a peripheral blood sample, and peripheral blood mononuclear cells were used for TCR beta sequencing. Genomic DNA extraction from the blood cell samples was performed with the Qiagen DNeasy Blood Extraction Kit. These data originate in a study of cytomegalovirus exposure and HLA in healthy donors (dated by TCRdb to about 2017). Regarding the complete study: According to an earlier analysis of 550 to 750 of the donors, roughly 180 million T cells yielded 90 million to 130 million unique TCR beta sequences and about 300 Gb of sequence data. Genome-wide SNP genotypes for about three fifths of the roughly 670 donors were used in a later genetic analysis, which treated that subset as a discovery cohort. Among around 400 genotyped donors of the cohort, an average of around 250,000 unique TCR beta nucleotide sequences was sequenced per donor, of which 15% to 20% were non-productive. The T cell repertoires of 670 or so subjects were profiled by immunosequencing and related to cytomegalovirus serostatus. Alongside the repertoire data, information on donor age, sex, ethnicity and CMV serostatus was compiled. Every repertoire in the discovery cohort had been generated on one and the same sequencing platform. A later analysis re-examined previously published TCR beta repertoires from more than 600 donors and added high-resolution HLA genotyping to investigate patterns of TCR occurrence. Class I and class II HLA loci were covered by the typing at four-digit resolution. Typing coverage varied by locus: about 629-640 donors for A, B, C, DRB1 and DQB1; roughly 500 for DQA1; over 600 for DPA1; 450 to 480 for DPB1. Of the approximately 400 genotyped donors, around 81% fell in the genetic ancestry cluster associated with self-reported Caucasian donors. In addition to the first cohort of 500 to 850 subjects, a separate validation cohort of 130 or so different subjects was used. In an earlier analysis of 587 of the donors, high-throughput TCR beta sequencing was used to judge whether each TCR beta V gene segment behaved as functional or pseudogenic. About five DR-DQ haplotypes were handled as single units for association and clustering because linkage in the cohort was strong. Rather than drawing on any new phenotypic data, the later analysis identified candidate immune exposures from TCR beta sequences and the way those sequences occurred across donors. Roughly 300 gigabases of sequencing data and approximately 84 million unique TCR sequences were included in an early release covering roughly 600 HLA-typed donors. The study combined high-throughput TCR immunosequencing, statistical association of individual TCRs with disease status, and machine learning to predict cytomegalovirus infection status. The aim of the study was to test whether cataloging public T cell receptors could identify signatures of past pathogen exposure.

The CDR3 contains 15 residues, cysteine and phenylalanine counted. The only DNA kept is the CDR3, 45 bases in frame from the first base. The V and J ends are trimmed by 5 bases and 3 bases, leaving 14 bases between them. CDR1 and CDR2 are drawn from the germline V gene: MGHRA, YSYEKL. Libraries came from the immunoSEQ multiplex PCR assay. The multiplex PCR relied on a mix of 60 forward primers for TCR Vbeta segments and 13 reverse primers for TCR Jbeta segments. Amplification of the CDR3 region of rearranged TCR beta genes was performed with a multiplex PCR assay on genomic DNA. Amplified TCR beta libraries were sequenced as 87-base-pair reads on the Illumina HiSeq System. In the original analysis: A later analysis tallied about 77 million unique TCR beta chains across the 666 repertoires, and around 10 million of those chains were shared by two or more donors. To remove PCR and sequencing errors, raw reads were error-corrected and collapsed into unique sequences using a nearest-neighbor algorithm that merged closely related sequences. To assign V, D and J gene segments, CDR3 sequences were aligned to IMGT reference sequences. For a sequence to be retained, at least a six-nucleotide match to both a V gene segment and a J gene segment was required. A rearrangement was called productive if the CDR3 had no stop codons and remained in frame with V and J, and every other rearrangement was called non-productive. CDR3 was defined by IMGT convention, running from the second conserved V-encoded cysteine to the conserved J-encoded phenylalanine. The earlier analysis of 450 to 750 of the donors excluded any sequence lacking an unambiguous match to a single V gene segment. In an earlier analysis of approximately 500 of the donors, a V segment was called functional when productive rearrangements were above 56.7%, and segregating when the standard deviation between donors exceeded 5%. To diagnose cytomegalovirus status from the catalog of TCR beta chain sequences, a statistical classification framework was built. A later analysis assigned V and J genes by comparing TCR nucleotide sequences with IMGT/GENE-DB human TR gene sequences. In a later analysis, CDR3 sequences and most-parsimonious VDJ recombination scenarios were assigned using the TCRdist pipeline. In a later analysis, each TCR beta chain was defined by its CDR3 amino acid sequence together with its V-gene family, and reads lacking a unique V-gene family were excluded. In a later analysis, 500 to 700 highly shared, low-generation-probability nucleotide sequences were removed to address suspected cross-contamination and a sequencing artifact. In a later analysis, a clonal expansion index for each public chain was calculated from normalized within-repertoire ranks of inferred template counts. Generation probabilities in a later analysis came from a VDJ recombination model fitted to out-of-frame rearrangements, and those results were checked against IGoR. In a later analysis, hypergeometric tests were used to score TCR-TCR, TCR-HLA and TCR-CMV co-occurrence, with a repertoire-size bias correction applied to TCR pairs. A later analysis estimated false discovery rates by permuting HLA or CMV assignments 20 times. In a later analysis, co-occurring TCRs were grouped using DBSCAN, with TCRdist sequence similarity added in when clustering inside HLA-allele-positive subsets. Repertoires with fewer than 30,000 or more than 120,000 public chains were left out of co-occurrence clustering, as were about 5 repertoires with anomalous nucleotide sharing. In its TCRdb copy, this immuneACCESS table keeps in-frame sequences only and misses some clones. Where compared with another copy, unresolved V genes explain less than half of these, and the others have no known cause. V, J and clone size are those of that table, while D and trimming were read from the DNA. For this sample there are about 120,000 clones; about 8.6% appear just once. Clones ranked in the top ten supply approximately 6% of the sample.

The paper's findings and limits, for the study overall: Presence/absence analyses assumed roughly uniform sequencing depth across donors, an assumption that may not hold. In a later analysis, the rate of TCR association differed among HLA loci, with DRB1 alleles having the most associated TCRs and HLA-C alleles having the fewest. In the study, approximately 160 TCR beta chains were listed as associated with cytomegalovirus. Several of the top co-occurrence clusters appeared to be linked to parvovirus B19, influenza, CMV and Epstein-Barr virus, according to a later analysis. A few of the identified cytomegalovirus-associated TCR beta chains were confirmed in vitro to be specific for cytomegalovirus antigens. The sequencing pipeline was judged likely to have produced a cluster of highly shared sequence variants as a technical artifact. A later genetic analysis associated a missense DCLRE1C variant with V-gene and J-gene trimming of TCR beta chains, and an independent cohort replicated the association. This cohort had only TCR beta chains sequenced, and the lack of alpha or paired-chain data limited which features could be detected. Immune exposure information for the cohort was limited to CMV serostatus. According to a later genetic analysis, donors in an Asian-associated ancestry cluster had fewer N-insertions in productive TCRs than the approximately 610-donor mean. Assigning TCR associations to individual alleles was difficult when HLA alleles, especially DR and DQ, strongly co-occurred. Specific HLA alleles were associated with 15,000 to 20,000 TCR beta sequences at a false discovery rate of 0.05 in a later analysis. Most CMV-associated TCR beta chains appeared to be HLA-restricted in a later analysis, and the HLA associations seemed to be driven largely by CMV exposure. While some public TCRs were present in many individuals, most TCR sequences turned up only very rarely across donors. Because HLA typing was unavailable for some donors at each locus, only the typed subset was used in association tests. Broadly in line with IMGT annotations, most TCR beta V segments showed up in productive rearrangements about 87% or about 30% of the time in an earlier analysis of 587 of the donors. According to the authors, the approach could potentially be generalized to other disease states and immunological phenotypes. In a later analysis, HLA-associated TCR beta chains were found to be more clonally expanded and to have lower generation probabilities than equally common non-associated chains. The 87-base-pair reads could not distinguish some IMGT-functional V segments, including TRBV6-2 and TRBV6-3, so those segments were excluded. Correlated functional status among segregating V segments might be attributable to linkage disequilibrium, but an unknown experimental factor could not be ruled out. Because counts were too low, about 15 rarely observed V segments, including chromosome 9 orphons, were left out of the earlier analysis of some 600 of the donors. Cytomegalovirus status was reported to be diagnosed by the classifier with high specificity and sensitivity in both the original and validation cohorts. A further reported finding was that TCR beta sequences accurately predicted the HLA-A and HLA-B alleles for most subjects in the first cohort.

Sequencing was carried out using PBMCs. The clonotype was recovered from a woman between 35 and 50 years old in good health and CMV-seropositive. In this chain, TRBV4-1 is recombined with TRBJ1-5; the D gene is perhaps TRBD1, from 6 matching bases. The CDR3 has the sequence CASSSRQDYNQPQHF. At the DNA level, the sequence is TGCGCCAGCAGCTCGCGACAGGATTACAATCAGCCCCAGCATTTT.